This TCR beta chain was obtained from a study of T cell responses to AZD1222 COVID-19 vaccine. Whole-study findings and limits: White British donors predominated, females outnumbered males, and clonal diversity was possibly underestimated.

Profiled with immunoSEQ multiplex PCR; TCRdb holds only in-frame clones, not every one. The table includes under 200,000 clones, more than 85% detected once. As to this clone: The antigen is not known.

Germline V gives CDR1 LGHNT, CDR2 FRNRAP. V lost 1 base to trimming and J lost 8 bases, with 14 bases between them. The CDR3 covers 14 residues. This TCR came from an adult in good health. The specimen was peripheral blood, collected on day 0 of AZD1222 vaccination. V and J are TRBV12-5 and TRBJ1-2; the D is unclear. The CDR3 is CASGLAPPTGGYTF. CDR3 DNA: TGTGCTAGTGGTTTGGCCCCCCCCACGGGGGGCTACACCTTC.